This TCR beta chain was identified during a study of blood T cell repertoires in COVID-19. Authors' methods: Amplification from reference gene primers served as the basis for estimated nucleated cell counts. Assay used: immunoSEQ multiplex PCR; TCRdb lists only in-frame clones, some missing. For V, J and clone size, that table is used; D and trimming come from the DNA. The sample has approximately 300,000 clones, 85% to 95% seen once. Shortly before study entry, within 2 weeks, exposed participants had met a COVID-19 case. The CDR3 consists of 16 residues. Between the trimmed V and J ends, which lost 4 bases and 4 bases, there was a span of 17 bases. Germline values: CDR1 MNHNS, CDR2 SASEGT.

This clonotype originated in a woman aged 25-40 years who had been exposed to COVID-19. This sequence joins TRBV6-1 and TRBJ2-1; a possible D gene is TRBD2 (5 bases). Sequences were obtained from PBMCs or T cells enriched from blood (not recorded which). CDR3 amino acids: CASSGRTVFFYNEQFF. As DNA, the CDR3 is TGTGCCAGCAGTGGGCGGACTGTCTTTTTTTACAATGAGCAGTTCTTC.